This T cell receptor (beta chain) was obtained from a study of T-cell reconstitution after alpha-beta-depleted transplantation in children. The CDR3 is made up of 14 amino acids. The germline V gene has CDR1 SGHRS and CDR2 YFSETQ. The V gene lost 2 bases and the J gene lost 4 bases, with 10 bases spanning the gap. Unique molecular identifiers were incorporated during preparation of the TCRbeta library. TCRdb used MiXCR to reprocess the PCR reads, holding one entry per CDR3 protein. Among about 340,000 distinct CDR3 sequences, about an eighth were seen once, and the ten largest hold about 4%. This sequence joins TRBV5-1 and TRBJ2-1; D unclear. This specimen consisted of PBMCs, obtained from the stem cell graft. The clonotype comes from a human donor who donated a stem cell graft to a child with Fanconi anemia. CDR3 loop: CASSFSFAYNEQFF. In DNA form, the CDR3 reads TGCGCCAGCAGCTTTTCATTTGCTTACAATGAGCAGTTCTTC.